The 15 T cell receptor beta chains presented below share a single source sample, sequenced in a study of T cells in localized non-small cell lung cancer. Data came from immunoSEQ multiplex PCR; TCRdb stores just in-frame clones and leaves some out. The sample has around 24,000 clones, around 90% seen once. The sequenced sample was peripheral blood, obtained before any cancer treatment. The receptors come from a man aged 40 to 70 with stage I squamous cell lung carcinoma.

The chain employs TRBV6-5 and TRBJ2-2; D ambiguous. Germline lookup yields CDR1 MNHEY and CDR2 SVGAGI. The CDR3 consists of 13 residues. The V end was cut by 5 bases, the J end by 7 bases, with 11 bases between. CDR3 sequence: CASSVFRVGELFF. CDR3 in DNA: TGTGCCAGCAGTGTCTTCCGGGTCGGGGAGCTGTTTTTT.

This rearrangement joins TRBV7-2 to TRBJ2-3; D unclear. Trimming stripped 2 bases from V and 0 bases from J, with 18 bases between. CDR1 and CDR2 (germline): SGHTA, FQGNSA. CDR3 length: 18 residues. The CDR3 sequence: CASSLWGHHSTSTDTQYF. DNA of the CDR3: TGTGCCAGCAGCTTATGGGGTCACCATTCAACTAGCACAGATACGCAGTATTTT.

The gene calls are TRBV29-1 and TRBJ1-2; D possibly corresponds to TRBD1 (5 bases). Trimming shortened V by 7 bases and J by 8 bases, and 17 bases separated the two germline ends. From germline, CDR1 is SQVTM and CDR2 ANQGSEA. The CDR3 runs to 12 residues. The CDR3 DNA is TGCAGCGGGTCCCTTCAGGAGGGGGGCTACACCTTC. It codes for CSGSLQEGGYTF.

This clone has only one observation. This chain joins TRBV19 and TRBJ1-5, with a possible D match to TRBD1 (5 bases). The CDR3 totals 13 residues. Trimming left V 5 bases short and J 3 bases short, with 8 bases between. Looked up from germline, CDR1 is LNHDA and CDR2 is SQIVND (reference sequence). The CDR3: CASSRQFNQPQHF. CDR3 DNA: TGTGCCAGTAGTCGACAGTTCAATCAGCCCCAGCATTTT.

Only a few counts were recorded for this clone. The chain combines TRBV18 with TRBJ1-1, with D unresolved. V dropped 3 bases and J dropped 3 bases, with 11 bases sitting between them. The CDR3 sequence is 14 residues long. Germline V CDR1 and CDR2: KGHSH, LQKENI. The CDR3 region is CASSPLTEYTEAFF. In DNA form, the CDR3 reads TGTGCCAGCTCACCCCTGACGGAATACACTGAAGCTTTCTTT. The complete variable domain, with remaining parts taken from reference TRBV18 and TRBJ1-1, reads NAGVMQNPRHLVRRRGQEARLRCSPMKGHSHVYWYRQLPEEGLKFMVYLQKENIIDESGMPKERFSAEFPKEGPSILRIQQVVRGDSAAYFCASSPLTEYTEAFFGQGTRLTVV.

The chain employs TRBV5-1 and TRBJ2-5; 7 bases match TRBD1. This CDR3 has 14 residues. V was clipped by 4 bases and J by 3 bases; unmatched bases: 6. From germline, CDR1 is SGHRS and CDR2 YFSETQ. This CDR3 reads CASSRDRTEETQYF. CDR3 sequence (DNA): TGCGCCAGCAGCCGGGACAGAACAGAAGAGACCCAGTACTTC.

The chain combines TRBV5-1 with TRBJ1-5, with 8 positions matching TRBD1. Per germline, CDR1 SGHRS and CDR2 YFSETQ. V gave up 3 bases and J gave up 6 bases; unmatched junction bases: 11. The CDR3 is 16 amino acids. The CDR3 reads CASSSGRGQGFQPQHF. The DNA for the CDR3 is TGCGCCAGCAGCTCCGGCCGAGGACAGGGATTTCAGCCCCAGCATTTT.

This clone was recorded once. The J gene is TRBJ1-3, the V gene TRBV10-2; perhaps TRBD1 as D (5 bases). Trimming took 2 bases from V and 0 from J, leaving 8 bases between them. From germline, CDR1 is WSHSY and CDR2 SAAADI. CDR3 length equals 15 residues. The CDR3 DNA is TGCGCCAGCAGTGAGGACAGTTACTCTGGAAACACCATATATTTT. Residues: CASSEDSYSGNTIYF.

This chain connects TRBV19 to TRBJ2-2, with 10 bases identical to TRBD2. The CDR3 has 17 residues. V shed 4 bases, J shed 4 bases, and the junction held 9 bases outside the gene matches. In germline, CDR1 is LNHDA, CDR2 SQIVND (reference sequence). CDR3 sequence: CASSTGLAGGLTGELFF. As DNA, the CDR3 is TGTGCCAGTAGTACCGGCTTAGCGGGGGGACTCACCGGGGAGCTGTTTTTT.

The rearrangement joins TRBV11-2 to TRBJ2-2, with D possibly matching TRBD1 (6 bases). CDR1 and CDR2 from the germline V gene are SGHAT and FQNNGV. CDR3 length: 14 amino acids. V was shortened by 5 bases and J by 4 bases, with 11 bases between the two germline ends. CDR3 protein: CASSRRTVTGELFF. The CDR3 DNA reads TGTGCCAGCAGCCGTCGGACAGTCACCGGGGAGCTGTTTTTT. Supplemented by reference TRBV11-2 and TRBJ2-2, the full variable domain reads EAGVAQSPRYKIIEKRQSVAFWCNPISGHATLYWYQQILGQGPKLLIQFQNNGVVDDSQLPKDRFSAERLKGVDSTLKIQPAKLEDSAVYLCASSRRTVTGELFFGEGSRLTVL.

CDR3 in DNA: TGTGCCAGCAGTTACCTAGCGGGGGCGTACAATGAGCAGTTCTTC. This encodes CASSYLAGAYNEQFF. The J gene is TRBJ2-1, the V gene TRBV6-5; 10 bases agree with TRBD2. CDR3 length: 15 amino acids. V was pared by 2 bases and J by 4 bases, with 2 bases of the junction left unmatched. The germline gives CDR1 MNHEY, CDR2 SVGAGI.

This chain uses TRBV6-6 with TRBJ1-5, with 11 bases aligning to TRBD1. Germline V gives CDR1 MNHNY, CDR2 SVGAGI (reference sequence). This CDR3 has 15 amino acids. The V gene end was trimmed by 6 bases and the J gene end by 5 bases; junction bases not matched to a gene: 6. CDR3 region: CASSRGQGADQPQHF. The CDR3 nucleotides are TGTGCCAGCAGCCGTGGACAGGGGGCTGATCAGCCCCAGCATTTT.

In this sample, this clone turned up once. The CDR3 DNA follows: TGTGCCAGCAGCTACCGAAACTCCGCTTCCTCCTACGAGCAGTACTTC. Translated: CASSYRNSASSYEQYF. V gene TRBV11-2 combines with J gene TRBJ2-7; D ambiguous. This CDR3 has 16 amino acids. Germline V gene sequence: CDR1 SGHAT, CDR2 FQNNGV. Trimming removed 4 bases from V and 0 bases from J, with 16 bases in between.

V usage is TRBV9 and J usage is TRBJ2-4, with D perhaps matching TRBD1 or TRBD2 (6 bases each). Deletions cut 0 bases from V and 8 bases from J, with 15 bases between. This CDR3 comprises 15 residues. From germline, CDR1 is SGDLS and CDR2 YYNGEE. CDR3 in amino acids: CASSVGDLEGDIQYF. As DNA, the CDR3 is TGTGCCAGCAGCGTAGGAGACCTGGAGGGGGACATTCAGTACTTC.

The rearrangement links TRBV6-1 to TRBJ1-4, with TRBD1 matching 7 bases. This CDR3 spans 14 amino acids. Trimming took 9 bases from V and 5 from J; bases not matched to a gene: 9. From germline, CDR1 is MNHNS and CDR2 SASEGT. The CDR3 loop is CASHTGTENEKLFF. The CDR3 nucleotides are TGTGCCAGTCACACCGGGACAGAGAATGAAAAACTGTTTTTT.